One T cell receptor beta chain is described in this entry. The specificity of this receptor is unknown. Base qualities are missing; no much larger clone stands one base away. These data belong to a study of T cells after posttransplantation cyclophosphamide (TCRdb year 2016). About the study as a whole: Using TRB sequencing, the study followed how the T cell repertoire reconstituted after myeloablative bone marrow transplantation in which posttransplantation cyclophosphamide served as GVHD prophylaxis. Samples from under 40 PTCy-treated patients, along with samples from roughly 15 of their related bone marrow donors, underwent antigen receptor sequencing. Because TRA and TRB clonality correlated tightly in 10 or so samples, later TCR analyses were limited to TRB. TRB sequencing was also done on up to 3 additional blood samples from 2 to 5.2 years after transplant in 3 patients, and on pretransplant blood from a handful of patients. Blood from all 30 or so PTCy patients who had 1-year posttransplant specimens underwent TRB sequencing. Public TRB sequences were compared against a database of over 3,000 sequences linked to responses to pathogens, tumor antigens, self-antigens and alloantigens. Overall study outcomes, separate from this receptor: The TRB repertoires of T cells infiltrating skin or the GI tract showed only limited overlap with the TRB repertoires found in blood. At 1-2 months, donor-recipient similarity was low but rose over the first year, and the later blood repertoires were often dominated by donor CD8+ memory clones. Across fewer than 50 patients, recipient CMV seropositivity and CMV reactivation were highly associated with TRB clonality; PTCy diversity was similar to CNI/methotrexate controls.

Viable CD3+CD4+ or CD3+CD8+ cells that were CCR7+CD45RA+CD45RO-CD95-CD27+CD28+ were classified as naive T cells. On the day of marrow donation, related bone marrow donors gave peripheral blood samples. Peripheral blood and bone marrow mononuclear cells were isolated by Ficoll-Hypaque density centrifugation and cryopreserved. Sorting of CD4+ and CD8+ T cells, including naive and memory subsets, was performed by FACS on a FACSAria II. V and J are trimmed by 5 bases and 5 bases, and the gene matches miss 13 bases of the junction. The CDR3 holds 16 amino acids from the cysteine to the phenylalanine. The CDR3 DNA has 48 bases and is translated from base 1. From the germline V gene, CDR1 is SGHVS and CDR2 is FNYEAQ. TRB sequencing used genomic DNA with the immunoSEQ assay at survey resolution or the hsTCRB kit. Turning to the authors' computational methods: The immunoSEQ software handled the initial read processing, while the LymphoSeq R package was used for the repertoire analyses. For each TRB dataset, clonality was calculated as 1 minus normalized Shannon entropy, and the Gini coefficient was computed as well. To infer phenotypes in unsorted samples, TRB sequences from sorted subsets of the recipient or donor were mapped onto the unsorted samples of the same recipient. Here the immuneACCESS table is served through TCRdb, limited to in-frame sequences with V and J called. Missing clones are a known gap in these copies; in checked studies unresolved V genes cover under half, and the rest lacks a known reason. V, J and clone size derive from that table, while D and trimming were established from the DNA sequence. The sample table contains fewer than 25,000 clones; only one count was recorded for about 97% of them. Less than 0.15% of the sample rests with the top ten.

Material for sequencing was naive CD4+ T cells sorted from PBMCs. The clonotype originates from a middle-aged man in good health, CMV-negative, and a related stem cell transplant donor. The sequence joins TRBV7-6 to TRBJ2-5; 8 bases in between match TRBD1. The DNA sequence is given as TGTGCCAGCAGCCCGCGCCCCAGGGGGCGCGGGGAGACCCAGTACTTC. Translated, this gives CASSPRPRGRGETQYF.